The sequence of this T cell receptor beta chain was determined in a study of blood T cells in healthy people across ages. General observations from the study: Per-million-T-cell TCR beta diversity fell roughly linearly with age. Lack of knowledge of donor CMV status possibly confounded expanded clonotype changes.

This CDR3 contains 15 residues. The trim removed 7 bases at V and 2 bases at J, leaving 7 bases unmatched. Germline V CDR1 and CDR2: ENHRY, SYGVKD. Staff drew 9 to 10 milliliters of peripheral blood from each donor. At least 6.5 million PBMCs were isolated per sample. Turning to this clonotype: Its matching antigen is unknown.

A sample-barcoded 5' primer and a J-beta primer mix were used in a second PCR of about 7 to 12 cycles. Each CDR3 protein gets one entry after TCRdb re-called the 5' RACE reads with MiXCR. Among some 790,000 distinct CDR3 sequences listed, around 26% were seen once. Sequencing was carried out using blood. The clonotype comes from a woman over 75 in good health. V is TRBV10-3 and J is TRBJ2-7; the match to TRBD2 covers 11 bases. The CDR3 DNA reads TGTGCCATCACCGGGACTAGCGGCCTAACCTACGAGCAGTACTTC. Translation gives CAITGTSGLTYEQYF.